Shown below are 22 T cell receptor beta chains from a single sample sequenced in a study of T cells in localized non-small cell lung cancer. The assay was immunoSEQ multiplex PCR, and TCRdb's table has in-frame clones only and misses some. The data contain about 24,000 clones, around 81% of them singletons. The sequencing here drew on PBMCs, taken before any cancer treatment. These receptors came from a man aged 40-75 years with stage II lung adenocarcinoma.

The rearrangement uses TRBV5-4 and TRBJ1-3; the D gene is possibly TRBD1 (5 bases). The ends were cut back, 4 bases at V and 4 bases at J, with 9 bases in the middle. Germline CDR1 reads SGHNT; CDR2 reads YYREEE (reference sequence). The CDR3 spans 13 residues. The CDR3: CASSARAGNTIYF. The CDR3, as DNA: TGTGCCAGCAGCGCCAGGGCAGGAAACACCATATATTTT.

This chain uses TRBV7-9 with TRBJ1-5, with D perhaps TRBD1 (5 bases). The length of the CDR3 is 14 residues. V was shortened by 5 bases and J by 5 bases, with 13 bases between the two germline ends. The germline gives CDR1 SEHNR, CDR2 FQNEAQ (reference sequence). Written as DNA, the CDR3 is TGTGCCAGCAGCCAGTTCGGGGGGGATCAGCCCCAGCATTTT. Translated: CASSQFGGDQPQHF.

This chain links TRBV19 with TRBJ1-5; 7 nucleotides align to TRBD1. CDR3 length equals 16 residues. Germline V lookup: CDR1 LNHDA, CDR2 SQIVND (reference sequence). V was clipped by 7 bases and J by 0 bases; unmatched bases: 9. The CDR3 nucleotides are TGTGCCAGTATTTCAGACAGGGACCATAGCAATCAGCCCCAGCATTTT. It yields the protein CASISDRDHSNQPQHF.

The gene calls are TRBV7-8 and TRBJ2-7; D is possibly TRBD1 or TRBD2 (5 bases each). The CDR3 spans 17 residues. V was cut by 3 bases and J by 1 base, with 19 bases left in between. Germline V gene data show CDR1 as SGHVS and CDR2 as FQNEAQ. The chain's CDR3 is CASSFSGRRESSYEQYF. The CDR3 nucleotides are TGTGCCAGCAGCTTTTCGGGACGGAGAGAATCTTCCTACGAGCAGTACTTC.

This clone came up once. The chain has TRBV7-2 and TRBJ1-5, with unresolved D. There are 14 residues in the CDR3. The germline gives CDR1 SGHTA, CDR2 FQGNSA. Between the trimmed V and J ends, which lost 2 bases and 5 bases, there was a span of 10 bases. CDR3 in amino acids: CASSLLGLDQPQHF. In DNA form, the CDR3 reads TGTGCCAGCAGCTTACTGGGGTTAGATCAGCCCCAGCATTTT. The full variable domain, with the rest looked up from reference TRBV7-2 and TRBJ1-5, is GAGVSQSPSNKVTEKGKDVELRCDPISGHTALYWYRQSLGQGLEFLIYFQGNSAPDKSGLPSDRFSAERTGGSVSTLTIQRTQQEDSAVYLCASSLLGLDQPQHFGDGTRLSIL.

This clone was seen only a few times. V usage is TRBV28 and J usage is TRBJ1-5; the match to TRBD1 covers 10 bases. The V gene end was trimmed by 3 bases and the J gene end by 2 bases; junction bases not matched to a gene: 4. The CDR3 is made up of 16 amino acids. Germline V gene data show CDR1 as MDHEN and CDR2 as SYDVKM. In DNA, the CDR3 is TGTGCCAGCAGTTTCCGGGACAGGGGCGGCAATCAGCCCCAGCATTTT. Residues: CASSFRDRGGNQPQHF.

The chain has TRBV7-9 and TRBJ2-3; D may be TRBD1 or TRBD2 (5 bases each). With 1 base removed from V and 5 bases from J, the gap between germline ends came to 13 bases. This CDR3 has 15 residues. Germline V gene data show CDR1 as SEHNR and CDR2 as FQNEAQ (reference sequence). CDR3 residues: CASSLDRSGRDTQYF. In DNA form, the CDR3 reads TGTGCCAGCAGCTTAGATAGGTCAGGGAGAGATACGCAGTATTTT.

The chain uses TRBV23-1 and TRBJ2-1; D might be TRBD1 (6 bases). TRBV23-1 is designated an ORF whose function remains uncertain. V shed 4 bases and J shed 14 bases, with 15 bases lying between them. This CDR3 comprises 12 residues. This CDR3 reads CASSPHPKGEFF. In DNA form, the CDR3 reads TGCGCCAGCAGTCCACATCCGAAGGGGGAGTTCTTC.

The chain joins TRBV19 to TRBJ1-1; tentatively, D is TRBD1 (5 bases). Deletions cut 8 bases from V and 5 bases from J, with 9 bases between. In germline, CDR1 is LNHDA, CDR2 SQIVND (reference sequence). The CDR3 has 11 amino acids. The CDR3 sequence is CASARVTEAFF. The CDR3 coding sequence is TGTGCCAGTGCCAGGGTTACTGAAGCTTTCTTT.

CDR3 sequence reads: CASTRDLSSGNTIYF. As DNA, the CDR3 is TGCGCCAGCACTCGGGACTTAAGCTCTGGAAACACCATATATTTT. The chain joins TRBV5-1 to TRBJ1-3; D is perhaps TRBD1 (5 bases). Germline values: CDR1 SGHRS, CDR2 YFSETQ. This CDR3 comprises 15 residues. V dropped 6 bases and J dropped 0 bases, with 13 bases sitting between them.

The V gene is TRBV12-5, the J gene TRBJ1-2, with D unresolved. V was shortened by 1 base and J by 8 bases, with 11 bases between the two germline ends. Germline lookup yields CDR1 LGHNT and CDR2 FRNRAP. CDR3 length equals 13 residues. This chain's CDR3 is CASGLGVAYGYTF. The CDR3 bases are TGTGCTAGTGGTTTGGGTGTGGCCTACGGCTACACCTTC. Using reference TRBV12-5 and TRBJ1-2 for the parts outside the CDR3, the full variable domain is DARVTQTPRHKVTEMGQEVTMRCQPILGHNTVFWYRQTMMQGLELLAYFRNRAPLDDSGMPKDRFSAEMPDATLATLKIQPSEPRDSAVYFCASGLGVAYGYTFGSGTRLTVV.

The chain recombines TRBV2 with TRBJ2-7; TRBD1 aligns across 12 bases. The CDR3 runs 15 residues. V was pared by 2 bases and J by 7 bases, with 6 bases of the junction left unmatched. CDR1 and CDR2 (germline): SNHLY, FYNNEI. The CDR3 spells CASSEFGTGGWEQYF. CDR3 sequence (DNA): TGTGCCAGCAGTGAATTCGGGACAGGGGGCTGGGAGCAGTACTTC.

This clone was recorded only once. J is TRBJ1-2 and V is TRBV5-6; no clear D. The CDR3 totals 11 residues. Germline CDR1 reads SGHDT; CDR2 reads YYEEEE. The germline V and J ends were trimmed by 3 bases and 0 bases, with 0 bases remaining between them. The chain's CDR3 is CASSSNYGYTF. The CDR3 region has the DNA TGTGCCAGCAGCTCTAACTATGGCTACACCTTC. Full variable domain (remainder filled in from reference TRBV5-6 and TRBJ1-2): DAGVTQSPTHLIKTRGQQVTLRCSPKSGHDTVSWYQQALGQGPQFIFQYYEEEERQRGNFPDRFSGHQFPNYSSELNVNALLLGDSALYLCASSSNYGYTFGSGTRLTVV.

The chain employs TRBV5-1 and TRBJ2-3; no clear D gene. The CDR3 extends over 15 amino acids. With 0 bases removed from V and 1 base from J, the gap between germline ends came to 9 bases. Germline V CDR1 and CDR2: SGHRS, YFSETQ. The CDR3 coding sequence is TGCGCCAGCAGCTTGGCGGGTACCCGCACAGATACGCAGTATTTT. Translation gives CASSLAGTRTDTQYF.

The V and J genes are TRBV5-6 and TRBJ1-2; D is perhaps TRBD1 (5 bases). CDR1 is SGHDT and CDR2 is YYEEEE in the germline V gene. V lost 4 bases and J 7 bases, leaving 11 bases between the germline ends. The CDR3 extends over 12 amino acids. The CDR3 DNA reads TGTGCCAGCAGCAGGGGTTCGAGTGGCTACACCTTC. Translated, it gives CASSRGSSGYTF.

CDR3 region: CASSLLGQYSGNTIYF. In DNA form, the CDR3 reads TGTGCCAGCAGCTTGCTTGGGCAGTACTCTGGAAACACCATATATTTT. The chain couples TRBV11-2 to TRBJ1-3; no clear D gene. This CDR3 has 16 amino acids. Trimming shortened V by 3 bases and J by 0 bases, and 12 bases separated the two germline ends. Germline-derived CDR1 and CDR2 are SGHAT and FQNNGV.

The chain combines TRBV7-2 with TRBJ1-5, with D perhaps TRBD1 (5 bases). The CDR3 extends over 14 amino acids. Trimming cost V 6 bases and J 2 bases, with 11 bases left between them. The germline V gene has CDR1 SGHTA and CDR2 FQGNSA. CDR3 amino acids: CASRAQGGNQPQHF. CDR3 sequence (DNA): TGTGCCAGCAGGGCTCAGGGAGGCAATCAGCCCCAGCATTTT.

The chain carries TRBV30 and TRBJ1-2; D may be TRBD1 (5 bases). Germline V gene lookup returns CDR1 GTSNPN and CDR2 SVGIG (reference sequence). The CDR3 runs to 13 residues. Trimming left V 2 bases short and J 3 bases short, with 10 bases between. The CDR3 loop is CAWSQGTYYGYTF. The CDR3 DNA follows: TGTGCCTGGAGTCAGGGCACTTACTATGGCTACACCTTC.

This clone was counted a single time. V is TRBV29-1 and J is TRBJ1-2; unclear D gene. V gave up 5 bases and J gave up 5 bases, with 12 bases separating them. Germline CDR1 SQVTM, CDR2 ANQGSEA. The CDR3 spans 12 residues. This CDR3 reads CSVLVGSYGYTF. The CDR3 DNA sequence: TGCAGCGTTTTAGTCGGATCGTATGGCTACACCTTC.

The chain has TRBV2 and TRBJ1-1; no clear D gene. The CDR3 is 15 residues long. The V and J ends lost 8 bases and 6 bases respectively, with 22 bases between them. Per the germline V gene, CDR1 is SNHLY and CDR2 is FYNNEI. This CDR3 reads CASLKQRNEVAEAFF. The DNA for the CDR3 is TGTGCCAGCCTAAAGCAGCGGAATGAAGTCGCTGAAGCTTTCTTT.

The chain employs TRBV19 and TRBJ2-7; no definite D call. V lost 0 bases to trimming and J lost 3 bases, with 6 bases between them. Germline values: CDR1 LNHDA, CDR2 SQIVND (reference sequence). The length of the CDR3 is 13 residues. The CDR3 sequence is CASSIDIFYEQYF. The CDR3 bases are TGTGCCAGTAGTATAGATATCTTCTACGAGCAGTACTTC.

V and J are TRBV19 and TRBJ2-5, with D perhaps TRBD1 or TRBD2 (5 bases each). Germline loops: CDR1 LNHDA, CDR2 SQIVND (reference sequence). This CDR3 has 15 residues. The V gene lost 4 bases and the J gene lost 0 bases, with 12 bases spanning the gap. CDR3 in amino acids: CASSKGWGYQETQYF. The CDR3 nucleotides read TGTGCCAGTAGTAAGGGGTGGGGGTACCAAGAGACCCAGTACTTC. The variable domain in full, with the rest retrieved from reference TRBV19 and TRBJ2-5, is DGGITQSPKYLFRKEGQNVTLSCEQNLNHDAMYWYRQDPGQGLRLIYYSQIVNDFQKGDIAEGYSVSREKKESFPLTVTSAQKNPTAFYLCASSKGWGYQETQYFGPGTRLLVL.